This T cell receptor (beta chain) stems from a study of blood T cells in healthy people across ages. The study, taken as a whole, reports: More naive CD4+ cells and higher diversity marked long-lived donors relative to aged donors.

Germline V gene sequence: CDR1 MGHDK, CDR2 SYGVNS. V trimming: 4 bases; J trimming: 11 bases; junction bases outside the gene matches: 10. The CDR3 extends over 13 amino acids. Alongside a J-beta primer mix, a sample-barcoded 5' primer served in a second PCR lasting about 6 to 12 cycles. Via MiXCR, TCRdb re-called the 5' RACE reads, giving one row per CDR3 protein. The data hold about 730,000 distinct CDR3 sequences, with 43% observed a single time. On this clonotype: Its target is not known.

The TCR was taken from a woman aged 55-70 years in good health. The chain couples TRBV25-1 to TRBJ1-1; TRBD1 matches at 7 bases. The sequenced sample was blood. The CDR3 loop reads CASSGVTGEIAFF. The CDR3, as DNA: TGTGCCAGCAGTGGAGTAACAGGGGAGATCGCTTTCTTT.